What follows are 26 T cell receptor beta chains derived from one specimen sequenced in a study of PD-1 blockade in mismatch repair-deficient tumors. The table came from immunoSEQ multiplex PCR; TCRdb's copy has only in-frame clones and leaves some out. The sample shows some 100,000 clones, about 79% of them seen only once. Here the sequenced sample was peripheral blood, taken 35 to 37 weeks after starting pembrolizumab. All receptors come from an adult with mismatch repair-deficient cancer.

The V gene is TRBV10-3, the J gene TRBJ2-2, with 14 nucleotides matching TRBD2. The CDR3 is 15 amino acids. V gave up 10 bases and J gave up 5 bases; unmatched junction bases: 6. Germline CDR1 ENHRY, CDR2 SYGVKD. The CDR3 spells CATGLAGGRTGELFF. DNA of the CDR3: TGTGCCACTGGACTAGCGGGAGGAAGGACCGGGGAGCTGTTTTTT.

J is TRBJ2-1 and V is TRBV9; no reliable D call. V was pared by 4 bases and J by 0 bases, with 8 bases between. CDR3 length: 14 amino acids. Germline CDR1 SGDLS, CDR2 YYNGEE. The CDR3 loop reads CASSSASSYNEQFF. The CDR3, as DNA: TGTGCCAGCAGCTCAGCGAGCTCCTACAATGAGCAGTTCTTC.

This clone was detected only a few times. This chain connects TRBV10-3 to TRBJ1-2, with 8 nucleotides matching TRBD1. The germline gives CDR1 ENHRY, CDR2 SYGVKD. This CDR3 contains 14 residues. With 4 bases clipped from V and 4 bases from J, the junction kept 5 bases outside the gene matches. The CDR3 nucleotides are TGTGCCATCAGTGGACAGGGGTCGAGCTATGGCTACACCTTC. Its protein is CAISGQGSSYGYTF.

The table lists this clone with a few counts. This rearrangement joins TRBV7-9 to TRBJ1-1; D may be TRBD1 (5 bases). The CDR3 is made up of 14 amino acids. V lost 5 bases to trimming and J lost 5 bases, with 15 bases between them. CDR1 is SEHNR, CDR2 FQNEAQ, per germline (reference sequence). The CDR3 protein is CASSPSGSMTEAFF. CDR3 DNA: TGTGCCAGCAGCCCCTCAGGGTCCATGACTGAAGCTTTCTTT.

V and J are TRBV5-1 and TRBJ1-3; D is unclear. Trimming pared 6 bases from V and 2 bases from J, leaving 6 bases between. The CDR3 consists of 12 residues. Per the germline V gene, CDR1 is SGHRS and CDR2 is YFSETQ. The chain's CDR3 is CASTNAGNTIYF. For the CDR3, the DNA is TGCGCCAGCACAAACGCTGGAAACACCATATATTTT.

The rearrangement links TRBV7-9 to TRBJ2-7; 7 nucleotides match TRBD1. The length of the CDR3 is 18 residues. V was clipped by 4 bases and J by 1 base; unmatched bases: 16. Looked up from germline, CDR1 is SEHNR and CDR2 is FQNEAQ (reference sequence). The CDR3, as DNA: TGTGCCAGCAGCTCCACTATAGGACAGGTAACTACTTCCTACGAGCAGTACTTC. Translating gives CASSSTIGQVTTSYEQYF.

This chain connects TRBV19 to TRBJ2-1; 8 positions match TRBD2. The germline V gene has CDR1 LNHDA and CDR2 SQIVND (reference sequence). The V gene end was trimmed by 4 bases and the J gene end by 6 bases; junction bases not matched to a gene: 8. The CDR3 runs to 15 residues. Written as DNA, the CDR3 is TGTGCCAGTAGTACTGGACTAGCTGTATTCAATGAGCAGTTCTTC. Amino acid sequence: CASSTGLAVFNEQFF.

The CDR3 coding sequence is TGTGCCAGCAGACTAGCGGGAGGAACCTACGAGCAGTACTTC. Protein product: CASRLAGGTYEQYF. The J gene is TRBJ2-7, the V gene TRBV27; 12 nucleotides line up with TRBD2. V trimming: 6 bases; J trimming: 2 bases; junction bases outside the gene matches: 2. The CDR3 spans 14 residues. Germline lookup yields CDR1 MNHEY and CDR2 SMNVEV (reference sequence).

CDR3 region: CASRSGPFSSYNEQFF. The CDR3 nucleotides read TGTGCCAGCAGGTCTGGACCCTTCAGCTCCTACAATGAGCAGTTCTTC. The chain joins TRBV6-6 to TRBJ2-1; D gene uncertain. Trimming took 6 bases from V and 0 from J, leaving 15 bases between them. From germline, CDR1 is MNHNY and CDR2 SVGAGI (reference sequence). The CDR3 consists of 16 residues.

The chain couples TRBV5-5 to TRBJ1-2; D unresolved. The CDR3 contains 14 residues. The V gene lost 3 bases and the J gene lost 4 bases, with 13 bases spanning the gap. Germline lookup yields CDR1 SGHKS and CDR2 YYEKEE (reference sequence). The CDR3 DNA reads TGTGCCAGCAGCTCCGACCTCCGGGCCTATGGCTACACCTTC. This gives the protein CASSSDLRAYGYTF.

The chain couples TRBV15 to TRBJ2-5, with D uncertain. V lost 4 bases and J lost 8, with 14 bases in between. Per germline, CDR1 LNHNV and CDR2 YYDKDF (reference sequence). This CDR3 has 13 residues. CDR3 protein: CATSNIGHSTQYF. CDR3 nucleotide sequence: TGTGCCACCAGCAATATAGGGCATTCTACCCAGTACTTC.

In its sample, this clone was seen a few times. The CDR3 nucleotides are TGTGCCAGCAGCTTAACTAGCGGGAGTTCATCCGAGCAGTACTTC. Translating gives CASSLTSGSSSEQYF. The chain employs TRBV2 and TRBJ2-7; TRBD2 aligns across 11 bases. The CDR3 sequence is 15 residues long. The V gene end was trimmed by 6 bases and the J gene end by 6 bases; junction bases not matched to a gene: 10. From germline, CDR1 is SNHLY and CDR2 FYNNEI.

The chain carries TRBV27 and TRBJ1-1, with a tentative D call TRBD1 (6 bases). CDR1 is MNHEY, CDR2 SMNVEV, per germline (reference sequence). Trimming stripped 2 bases from V and 4 bases from J, with 14 bases between. The CDR3 contains 15 residues. The CDR3 bases are TGTGCCAGCAGTTTAAACAGGGCGAGGGGCACTGAAGCTTTCTTT. This encodes CASSLNRARGTEAFF.

Note on this clone: A clone one base away is much larger, so this may be a read error. The CDR3 here is CASSEGWENEQFF. The CDR3 DNA is TGTGCCAGCAGTGAAGGGTGGGAGAATGAGCAGTTCTTC. This chain uses TRBV6-4 with TRBJ2-1; tentative D call: TRBD2 (5 bases). This CDR3 region has 13 residues. CDR1 and CDR2 from the germline V gene are MRHNA and SNTAGT. V lost 3 bases and J 7 bases, leaving 10 bases between the germline ends.

The CDR3 sequence is CASSLEAGRTEAFF. As DNA, the CDR3 is TGTGCCAGCAGCTTGGAGGCAGGTAGAACTGAAGCTTTCTTT. The V and J genes are TRBV5-8 and TRBJ1-1; D unresolved. This CDR3 comprises 14 residues. Germline V gives CDR1 SGHTS, CDR2 YDEGEE. The ends were cut back, 0 bases at V and 5 bases at J, with 11 bases in the middle.

J is TRBJ1-2 and V is TRBV25-1; D remains ambiguous. The CDR3 length is 14 residues. CDR1 and CDR2 (germline): MGHDK, SYGVNS. Trimming left V 2 bases short and J 6 bases short, with 13 bases between. The CDR3 DNA reads TGTGCCAGCAGTGAAGGAGATGCCGGGGATGGCTACACCTTC. Its protein product is CASSEGDAGDGYTF.

The V and J genes are TRBV10-3 and TRBJ2-7; TRBD1 might be the D (6 bases). The CDR3 runs to 12 residues. V was pared by 10 bases and J by 3 bases, with 13 bases between. The germline V gene encodes CDR1 ENHRY and CDR2 SYGVKD. CDR3 nucleotide sequence: TGTGCCACCCTTGGACAGCGCTACGAGCAGTACTTC. This codes for CATLGQRYEQYF.

The V call is TRBV14, the J call TRBJ2-1; 7 bases map to TRBD1. Germline lookup yields CDR1 SGHDN and CDR2 FVKESK. CDR3 size: 12 residues. Trimming at V came to 7 bases and at J to 5 bases, leaving 2 bases not matched to a gene. The CDR3 spells CASTDRNNEQFF. The CDR3 DNA reads as TGTGCCAGCACGGACAGGAACAATGAGCAGTTCTTC.

The V call is TRBV4-3, the J call TRBJ2-4; 7 nucleotides align to TRBD1. With 2 bases clipped from V and 2 bases from J, the junction kept 12 bases outside the gene matches. The germline V gene has CDR1 LGHNA and CDR2 YSLEER. The CDR3 is made up of 18 amino acids. CDR3 in DNA: TGCGCCAGCAGCCAAAAACCTAGGGGGCTTAATACCAAAAACATTCAGTACTTC. Its protein is CASSQKPRGLNTKNIQYF.

This clone has just one count. The chain is built from TRBV19 and TRBJ2-4; no clear D gene. Trimming removed 7 bases at V and 5 bases at J, with 9 bases between. The CDR3 spans 12 residues. CDR1 is LNHDA and CDR2 is SQIVND in the germline V gene (reference sequence). This chain's CDR3 is CASNTGQNIQYF. The CDR3 nucleotides are TGTGCCAGTAATACTGGGCAAAACATTCAGTACTTC.

This sequence joins TRBV7-9 and TRBJ2-3; TRBD1 matches at 7 bases. J lost 0 bases, V lost 6 bases, and 6 bases had no gene match. The CDR3 runs 15 residues. CDR1 SEHNR and CDR2 FQNEAQ come from the germline V gene (reference sequence). CDR3 residues: CASSLNRGSTDTQYF. The CDR3 nucleotides read TGTGCCAGCAGTTTAAACAGGGGTAGCACAGATACGCAGTATTTT.

The chain links TRBV12-5 to TRBJ1-4, with 11 positions matching TRBD1. Germline V CDR1 and CDR2: LGHNT, FRNRAP. Trimming removed 2 bases from V and 8 bases from J; junction bases left unmatched: 7. The CDR3 extends over 16 amino acids. Here the CDR3 reads CASGLTLDRGREKLFF. The CDR3, as DNA: TGTGCTAGTGGTTTGACCCTGGACAGGGGGCGGGAAAAACTGTTTTTT.

The gene calls are TRBV11-2 and TRBJ2-1; TRBD2 matches 8 bases. This CDR3 region has 14 residues. Trimming removed 11 bases from V and 9 bases from J; junction bases left unmatched: 15. CDR1 SGHAT and CDR2 FQNNGV come from the germline V gene. The DNA of the CDR3 is TGTGCCTCGCGCGGATGGGCGGGAGGCGGTGAGCAGTTCTTC. It is translated as CASRGWAGGGEQFF.

The chain combines TRBV21-1 with TRBJ1-2; the table's D call of TRBD1 was not tested on the DNA. TRBV21-1 represents a pseudogene. This CDR3 is built from 15 residues. CDR3 sequence (DNA): TGTGCCAGCAGCAAAGCGGGCAGACCCACCTGGGGCTACACCTTC. Amino acids: CASSKAGRPTWGYTF.

Here the CDR3 reads CASSQRGQNNEQFF. CDR3 nucleotide sequence: TGTGCCAGCAGCCAAAGGGGACAGAACAATGAGCAGTTCTTC. The chain couples TRBV11-3 to TRBJ2-1; 7 bases are a match to TRBD1. CDR1 is SGHNT, CDR2 YENEEA, per germline. The CDR3 sequence is 14 residues long. V dropped 5 bases and J dropped 5; count of bases not matched to a gene: 6.

The V and J genes are TRBV27 and TRBJ2-5; 11 positions match TRBD1. The CDR3 extends over 15 amino acids. J was trimmed by 3 bases and V by 5 bases; bases with no gene match: 5. Germline values: CDR1 MNHEY, CDR2 SMNVEV (reference sequence). CDR3 residues: CASSNRDRGKETQYF. In DNA form, the CDR3 reads TGTGCCAGCAGTAACCGGGACAGGGGGAAAGAGACCCAGTACTTC.